This T cell receptor (beta chain) was captured by sequencing in a study of cytotoxic CD8 clonotypes in ibrutinib-treated CLL. This CDR3 region has 16 residues. V was clipped by 3 bases and J by 6 bases, with 20 bases between them. Germline V gene data show CDR1 as KGHSH and CDR2 as LQKENI. In the case of this clone: Its antigen is unknown.

Findings and limits, study-wide: Treatment saw public clonotypes, which were uncommon, either contract or stay stable. Rising at ibrutinib response, clonality subsequently fell back toward baseline at progression.

Only in-frame clones appear in the TCRdb table, and some are missing; sequencing was by immunoSEQ multiplex PCR. This table holds some 130,000 clones, 70% to 90% found once. The receptor comes from a human donor with chronic lymphocytic leukemia. The rearrangement joins TRBV18 to TRBJ1-2; D is perhaps TRBD1 (6 bases). The sequencing here drew on PBMCs, taken after 24 months of ibrutinib treatment. CDR3 DNA: TGTGCCAGCTCACCCGACGGCTTTGAATGGGGGCATGGCTACACCTTC. This translates into CASSPDGFEWGHGYTF.